Shown below are 2 T cell receptor beta chains from a single sample sequenced in a study of shared clonotypes between healthy human individuals. Data came from immunoSEQ multiplex PCR; TCRdb stores just in-frame clones and leaves some out. In the table there are under 1,100,000 clones, around 78% of which are singletons. The source material was memory CD4+ T cells from PBMCs. Subset noted: CD45RA-negative fraction. Receptor source: a man between 18 and 29 years old in good health. Some clones in this sample may be carry-over from other donors' samples.

This chain links TRBV4-1 with TRBJ1-2; 9 nucleotides agree with TRBD1. The CDR3 contains 15 residues. V was clipped by 4 bases and J by 8 bases; unmatched bases: 11. Germline V CDR1 and CDR2: MGHRA, YSYEKL. The CDR3 coding sequence is TGCGCCAGCAGCCTTAAGCTCCGGGACAGGGAAGGCTACACCTTC. Encoded protein: CASSLKLRDREGYTF.

This chain uses TRBV28 with TRBJ2-7; 8 nucleotides agree with TRBD1. Looked up from germline, CDR1 is MDHEN and CDR2 is SYDVKM. The CDR3 has 16 residues. The trim removed 7 bases at V and 2 bases at J, leaving 13 bases unmatched. CDR3 in amino acids: CASNALRGRGPYEQYF. The CDR3 DNA is TGTGCCAGCAACGCGCTCCGGGGCAGGGGGCCCTACGAGCAGTACTTC. The full variable domain, rest sourced from reference TRBV28 and TRBJ2-7, is DVKVTQSSRYLVKRTGEKVFLECVQDMDHENMFWYRQDPGLGLRLIYFSYDVKMKEKGDIPEGYSVSREKKERFSLILESASTNQTSMYLCASNALRGRGPYEQYFGPGTRLTVT.